These 19 T cell receptor beta chains were sequenced from one sample in a study of shared clonotypes between healthy human individuals. Clones were sequenced by immunoSEQ multiplex PCR, and TCRdb holds only the in-frame ones, with some missing. Of fewer than 3 million clones in the sample, under 95% were seen once. The source material was naive CD4+ T cells from PBMCs. Subset denoted: CD45RA+ positively selected. The receptor source for this set is a young man in good health. Some clones in this sample may be carry-over from other donors' samples.

Details on this clone: The same CDR3 can be traced to other DNA sequences in this sample. This chain uses TRBV6-5 with TRBJ2-7, with a tentative D call TRBD1 (6 bases). The CDR3 consists of 14 residues. Germline V gene data show CDR1 as MNHEY and CDR2 as SVGAGI. Trimming pared 0 bases from V and 1 base from J, leaving 7 bases between. The CDR3 loop is CASSYSGGSYEQYF. CDR3 bases: TGTGCCAGCAGTTACTCAGGGGGTTCCTACGAGCAGTACTTC.

The chain combines TRBV10-3 with TRBJ2-7; TRBD1 matches 8 bases. Losses at the gene ends were 5 bases for V and 2 bases for J; bases not matched to a gene: 2. Looked up from germline, CDR1 is ENHRY and CDR2 is SYGVKD. CDR3 length: 13 amino acids. The CDR3, as DNA: TGTGCCATCAGTCAGGGACAGGCCTACGAGCAGTACTTC. The encoded protein is CAISQGQAYEQYF.

In the case of this clone: This CDR3 is also generated by other DNA sequences in the sample. This sequence joins TRBV7-8 and TRBJ2-7; the match to TRBD1 covers 11 bases. The CDR3 contains 14 residues. Germline V lookup: CDR1 SGHVS, CDR2 FQNEAQ. V lost 3 bases to trimming and J lost 4 bases; unmatched junction nucleotides: 2. CDR3 loop: CASSLDRGLYEQYF. Here the CDR3 DNA reads TGTGCCAGCAGCTTGGACAGGGGGCTGTACGAGCAGTACTTC.

The CDR3 coding sequence is TGTGCCAGCCATGGGAGGGGCACTGAAGCTTTCTTT. Its protein product is CASHGRGTEAFF. The V call is TRBV28, the J call TRBJ1-1; perhaps TRBD1 as D (5 bases). The CDR3 contains 12 residues. Germline V CDR1 and CDR2: MDHEN, SYDVKM. The germline V and J ends were trimmed by 8 bases and 4 bases, with 11 bases remaining between them.

The chain is built from TRBV10-3 and TRBJ2-3; 10 bases map to TRBD2. CDR3 length equals 15 residues. V was pared by 5 bases and J by 0 bases, with 2 bases of the junction left unmatched. Per the germline V gene, CDR1 is ENHRY and CDR2 is SYGVKD. Here the CDR3 reads CAISMTSGSTDTQYF. CDR3 sequence (DNA): TGTGCCATCAGTATGACTAGCGGGAGCACAGATACGCAGTATTTT.

This chain links TRBV2 with TRBJ2-7; TRBD2 matches at 9 bases. CDR1 is SNHLY and CDR2 is FYNNEI in the germline V gene. The V and J ends lost 5 bases and 0 bases, in that order; junction bases with no gene match: 5. The CDR3 consists of 15 residues. The CDR3 loop is CASSNGLASSYEQYF. In DNA, the CDR3 is TGTGCCAGCAGTAACGGACTAGCGAGCTCCTACGAGCAGTACTTC.

The chain uses TRBV29-1 and TRBJ2-1; D is perhaps TRBD1 (5 bases). The CDR3 covers 12 residues. The germline V gene encodes CDR1 SQVTM and CDR2 ANQGSEA. Trimming shortened V by 3 bases and J by 6 bases, and 9 bases separated the two germline ends. The CDR3, as DNA: TGCAGCGTTGACAGGGTTCGCAATGAGCAGTTCTTC. Translation: CSVDRVRNEQFF.

The chain joins TRBV4-2 to TRBJ1-2, with 7 bases matching TRBD1. CDR1 is LGHNA, CDR2 YNFKEQ, per germline. The junction had 2 bases not matched to a gene; V was cut back by 1 base and J by 3 bases. CDR3 length equals 14 residues. The CDR3 is CASSQGTGDYGYTF. In DNA form, the CDR3 reads TGTGCCAGCAGCCAAGGTACAGGGGACTATGGCTACACCTTC.

The chain links TRBV6-1 to TRBJ1-2; the D gene is possibly TRBD1 (5 bases). Germline CDR1 reads MNHNS; CDR2 reads SASEGT. The CDR3 length is 12 residues. Trimming stripped 6 bases from V and 6 bases from J, with 11 bases between. The CDR3: CASRAGGDGYTF. The CDR3 coding sequence is TGTGCCAGCAGAGCCGGGGGGGATGGCTACACCTTC.

This rearrangement joins TRBV2 to TRBJ1-5; no clear D. CDR3 size: 14 residues. Per germline, CDR1 SNHLY and CDR2 FYNNEI. V dropped 3 bases and J dropped 5 bases, with 11 bases sitting between them. CDR3 region: CASSEQLPDQPQHF. In DNA, the CDR3 is TGTGCCAGCAGTGAGCAGCTACCTGATCAGCCCCAGCATTTT.

The chain has TRBV15 and TRBJ2-3, with D possibly being TRBD1 or TRBD2 (5 bases each). Trimming stripped 4 bases from V and 2 bases from J, with 10 bases between. CDR1 and CDR2 (germline): LNHNV, YYDKDF (reference sequence). CDR3 size: 14 residues. In DNA form, the CDR3 reads TGTGCCACCAGCATACCGGGGCACACAGATACGCAGTATTTT. Amino acid sequence: CATSIPGHTDTQYF.

This chain uses TRBV6-5 with TRBJ1-3, with D possibly being TRBD1 (5 bases). Germline V gene sequence: CDR1 MNHEY, CDR2 SVGAGI. Trimming cost V 6 bases and J 0 bases, with 12 bases left between them. The CDR3 covers 15 residues. The CDR3 region is CASRPGGISGNTIYF. For the CDR3, the DNA is TGTGCCAGCAGGCCGGGGGGAATCTCTGGAAACACCATATATTTT.

The chain is built from TRBV7-7 and TRBJ2-7; the D gene could be TRBD1 or TRBD2 (5 bases each). Germline CDR1 SSHAT, CDR2 FNYEAQ (reference sequence). V lost 2 bases and J lost 2, with 13 bases in between. This CDR3 comprises 15 residues. The CDR3 DNA reads TGTGCCAGCAGCTTAAGGGACGGACGAACCTACGAGCAGTACTTC. Its protein is CASSLRDGRTYEQYF.

The rearrangement links TRBV29-1 to TRBJ2-5; D is undetermined. Germline assignment: CDR1 SQVTM and CDR2 ANQGSEA. CDR3 size: 8 residues. V shed 4 bases and J shed 9 bases, with 3 bases lying between them. CDR3 protein: CSVAPQYF. DNA for the CDR3: TGCAGCGTTGCCCCCCAGTACTTC. The variable domain in full, with the rest retrieved from reference TRBV29-1 and TRBJ2-5, is SAVISQKPSRDICQRGTSLTIQCQVDSQVTMMFWYRQQPGQSLTLIATANQGSEATYESGFVIDKFPISRPNLTFSTLTVSNMSPEDSSIYLCSVAPQYFGPGTRLLVL.

This chain joins TRBV4-2 and TRBJ2-1; tentative D call: TRBD2 (5 bases). V was clipped by 0 bases and J by 16 bases, with 16 bases between them. Germline CDR1 is LGHNA and CDR2 is YNFKEQ. The CDR3 totals 13 residues. CDR3 in amino acids: CASSQEKGVAYFF. The CDR3, as DNA: TGTGCCAGCAGCCAAGAAAAGGGAGTAGCCTACTTCTTC.

The chain couples TRBV7-3 to TRBJ2-1; the match to TRBD1 covers 12 bases. Germline loops: CDR1 SGHTA, CDR2 FQGTGA. V lost 5 bases to trimming and J lost 7 bases; unmatched junction nucleotides: 6. This CDR3 is 15 amino acids long. The CDR3 nucleotides are TGTGCCAGCAGCCCGGGACAGGGGGCGAGAAATGAGCAGTTCTTC. Amino acid sequence: CASSPGQGARNEQFF.

This rearrangement joins TRBV5-1 to TRBJ2-3; 12 nucleotides line up with TRBD2. With V trimmed by 4 bases and J by 5 bases, 14 bases remained unmatched. CDR1 is SGHRS and CDR2 is YFSETQ in the germline V gene. This CDR3 has 18 amino acids. DNA of the CDR3: TGCGCCAGCAGCCCTGGACTAGCGGGACAGGTGCAGGGAGATACGCAGTATTTT. Residues: CASSPGLAGQVQGDTQYF.

V usage is TRBV7-3 and J usage is TRBJ1-1; D gene unclear. Trimming removed 2 bases at V and 8 bases at J, with 12 bases between. The germline V gene encodes CDR1 SGHTA and CDR2 FQGTGA. This CDR3 is built from 13 residues. Written as DNA, the CDR3 is TGTGCCAGCAGCTTAGAGGGAAGGAGAGAAGCTTTCTTT. Residues: CASSLEGRREAFF.

The chain couples TRBV9 to TRBJ2-3, with D possibly matching TRBD1 (5 bases). Germline assignment: CDR1 SGDLS and CDR2 YYNGEE. V lost 4 bases and J lost 3, with 9 bases in between. The CDR3 runs to 13 residues. The CDR3 sequence is CASSTRETDTQYF. CDR3 bases: TGTGCCAGCAGCACCAGGGAAACAGATACGCAGTATTTT. The whole variable domain, remainder taken from reference TRBV9 and TRBJ2-3, is DSGVTQTPKHLITATGQRVTLRCSPRSGDLSVYWYQQSLDQGLQFLIQYYNGEERAKGNILERFSAQQFPDLHSELNLSSLELGDSALYFCASSTRETDTQYFGPGTRLTVL.